These T cell receptor beta chains were read from a single sample in a study of T cell repertoires in cytomegalovirus infection. The antigens of these receptors remain unknown. Each CDR3 protein gets one entry after TCRdb re-called the reads with MiXCR. The sample has about 63,000 distinct CDR3 sequences; 20% to 25% are singletons. Material: CD8+ T cells from cultured PBMCs, obtained from culture after CMV antigen stimulation. Receptors were obtained from a human donor in good health (CMV status not recorded). Some clones in this sample may be carry-over from other donors' samples. Both conserved end residues are part of each CDR3. Each record gives: D gene, clone size, V gene, J gene, CDR3 DNA, CDR3 protein. A D gene is named only where the DNA matches it firmly. Rows give clone size only sometimes, using once, few, many, or a class for an expanded clone.

>NA|many|TRBV6-5|TRBJ2-2
TGTGCCAGCAGTTACTCTATAAAAAACACCGGGGAGCTGTTTTTT
CASSYSIKNTGELFF
>NA|many|TRBV2|TRBJ2-1
TGTGCCAGCGACCCGGATTACAATGAGCAGTTCTTC
CASDPDYNEQFF
>NA|NA|TRBV4-1|TRBJ1-2
TGCGCCAGCAGCCAAGATCCAGGGAATGGCTACACCTTC
CASSQDPGNGYTF
>NA|NA|TRBV6-2/TRBV6-3|TRBJ2-1
TGTGCCAGCAGTTATCCCACAGACAGGAGGTCCTACAATGAGCAGTTCTTC
CASSYPTDRRSYNEQFF
>NA|few|TRBV4-1|TRBJ2-1
TGTGCCAGCAGCCAAAGTAAGAATGAGCAGTTCTTC
CASSQSKNEQFF
>NA|many|TRBV7-7|TRBJ2-7
TGTGCTAGCAGCTTACGTACGGTGGGCGAGCAGTACTTC
CASSLRTVGEQYF
>NA|NA|TRBV6-6|TRBJ2-7
TGTGCCAGCAGTTACTCGCCCAGCGAGGATATCTCCTACGAGCAGTACTTC
CASSYSPSEDISYEQYF
>NA|NA|TRBV14|TRBJ1-2
TGTGCCAGCAGCCTTCTCTCAGAAGGCTATGGCTACACCTTC
CASSLLSEGYGYTF
>TRBD2|NA|TRBV6-1|TRBJ2-5
TGTGCCAGCAGGTCATTTTGGGCGGGGGACCCTCAAGAGACCCAGTACTTC
CASRSFWAGDPQETQYF
>NA|NA|TRBV7-2|TRBJ1-2
TGTGCCAGCGCTGCTGAAATGAAACAGGGCTACACCTTC
CASAAEMKQGYTF
>TRBD1|few|TRBV7-9|TRBJ2-1
TGTGCCAGCAGCTTAGCACAGGGGGCCTACAATGAGCAGTTCTTC
CASSLAQGAYNEQFF
>NA|few|TRBV7-9|TRBJ1-2
TGTGCCAGCAGCTTAGCGGCTGGAGGGCCGCTTGATGGCTACACCTTC
CASSLAAGGPLDGYTF
>TRBD1|few|TRBV5-6|TRBJ2-5
TGTGCCAGCAGCCTGGTGGGACAGGGGGCAAGTCAGGAGACCCAGTACTTC
CASSLVGQGASQETQYF
>NA|NA|TRBV12-3/TRBV12-4|TRBJ1-1
TGTGCCAGCCAGCCACAATTTGACATGAACACTGAAGCTTTCTTT
CASQPQFDMNTEAFF
>NA|NA|TRBV6-5|TRBJ1-1
TGTGCCACCATTATTCCTGACGCCAGAAACACTGAAGCTTTCTTT
CATIIPDARNTEAFF
>TRBD1|few|TRBV5-5|TRBJ2-1
TGTGCCAGCAGCTTATTTGGGACAGGGGGATCCTACAATGAGCAGTTCTTC
CASSLFGTGGSYNEQFF
>TRBD1|NA|TRBV6-1|TRBJ2-2
TGTGCCACCGGCCCGGGACAGGGGAACACCGGGGAGCTGTTTTTT
CATGPGQGNTGELFF
>TRBD1|few|TRBV7-4|TRBJ1-1
TGTGCCAGCAGCCAATCCCGGGACAGTGACCACTTGAAGCTTCCTTCCTTTGAAGCTTTCTTT
CASSQSRDSDHLKLPSFEAFF
>NA|NA|TRBV10-3|TRBJ2-7
TGTGCCATCAGTGACGTCAGGGCTTCCCCAAGAGAGCAGTACTTC
CAISDVRASPREQYF
>NA|many|TRBV7-2|TRBJ1-1
TGTGCCAGCAGCCTGGACCGGGGCACTGAAGCTTTCTTT
CASSLDRGTEAFF
>NA|few|TRBV11-3|TRBJ1-1
TGTGCCAGCAGCTTTATTTGGGGAACTGAAGCTTTCTTT
CASSFIWGTEAFF
>NA|few|TRBV9|TRBJ2-2
TGTGCCAGCGGGGGGGCCAGGGAGCTGTTTTTT
CASGGARELFF
>TRBD1|NA|TRBV7-8|TRBJ1-1
TGTGCCAGCAGCTCTTTACAGGGGTTGAGGACTGAAGCTTTCTTT
CASSSLQGLRTEAFF
>TRBD2|NA|TRBV7-2|TRBJ2-3
TGTGCCAGCAGCTTATTTCTAGCGGGAACAGATACGCAGTATTTT
CASSLFLAGTDTQYF
>NA|NA|TRBV15|TRBJ1-1
TGTGCCACTAGAGGGTGGGACACTGAAGCTTTCTTT
CATRGWDTEAFF